This paragraph reports one T cell receptor (beta chain). This entry is derived from a study of OX40 agonist ivuxolimab in advanced cancers. Clones were sequenced by immunoSEQ multiplex PCR, and TCRdb holds only the in-frame ones, with some missing. Of about 54,000 clones listed, less than 95% are singletons. The length of the CDR3 is 16 residues. Germline CDR1 LNHDA, CDR2 SQIVND (reference sequence). The ends were cut back, 3 bases at V and 2 bases at J, with 14 bases in the middle. The chain carries TRBV19 and TRBJ1-5; no reliable D call. Source: CD4+ or CD8+ T cells sorted from blood, taken in a trial of the OX40 agonist ivuxolimab. The clonotype comes from an adult with an advanced solid tumor such as melanoma, head and neck, liver or kidney cancer. DNA of the CDR3: TGTGCCAGTAGTATTTTTGCCCCCGCGGGCAATCAGCCCCAGCATTTT. This gives the protein CASSIFAPAGNQPQHF.